This T cell receptor beta chain is from a study of blood T cell repertoires in COVID-19. Study overall: Italy, Spain and the United States were the sources of the convalescent and acute COVID-19 samples. Nucleic acid was either cDNA or gDNA, and it came from T cells, B-cell-depleted T cells, or PBMCs.

In the original processing: Amplification of reference gene primers provided the estimated nucleated cell counts. This table comes from immunoSEQ multiplex PCR, and its TCRdb copy is limited to in-frame clones, with some not included. The V and J calls and clone size come from that table; D and trimming were worked out from the DNA. Of around 59,000 clones in the sample, around nine tenths are singletons; the top ten hold about 4.4%. The CDR3 runs to 13 residues. Unmatched junction bases numbered 3, after V lost 4 bases and J lost 3 bases. CDR1 SEHNR and CDR2 FQNEAQ come from the germline V gene (reference sequence).

The chain couples TRBV7-9 to TRBJ2-7; the match to TRBD2 covers 7 bases. The sequencing input was peripheral blood. This receptor was identified in a man between 60 and 70 years old with acute or convalescent COVID-19. CDR3 region: CASSSGGFYEQYF. CDR3 sequence (DNA): TGTGCCAGCAGCTCGGGGGGTTTCTACGAGCAGTACTTC.